This entry lists 24 T cell receptor beta chains sequenced from one sample in a study of T cell responses to AZD1222 COVID-19 vaccine. Clones were sequenced by immunoSEQ multiplex PCR, and TCRdb holds only the in-frame ones, with some missing. The sample lists some 90,000 clones; nearly 90% were seen once. The sample consisted of peripheral blood, taken on day 0 of AZD1222 vaccination. Every receptor here comes from an adult in good health.

The genes are TRBV4-3 and TRBJ1-4; D gene ambiguous. The germline V gene encodes CDR1 LGHNA and CDR2 YSLEER. Deletions cut 0 bases from V and 8 bases from J, with 13 bases between. The CDR3 is 15 amino acids. CDR3 DNA: TGCGCCAGCAGCCAAGATGGGGATTGGCGCGAAAAACTGTTTTTT. Residues: CASSQDGDWREKLFF.

The V and J genes are TRBV7-3 and TRBJ2-3, with 11 bases lining up with TRBD2. The J segment lost 6 bases and the V segment lost 5 bases, leaving 7 bases of the junction unmatched. Germline V gene lookup returns CDR1 SGHTA and CDR2 FQGTGA. CDR3 length: 15 residues. Here the CDR3 DNA reads TGTGCCAGCAGCGTATCTAGCGGGAGGTCTGATACGCAGTATTTT. Translation gives CASSVSSGRSDTQYF.

The chain employs TRBV9 and TRBJ2-1, with TRBD2 matching over 10 bases. Germline V lookup: CDR1 SGDLS, CDR2 YYNGEE. The CDR3 covers 15 residues. Trimming cost V 0 bases and J 8 bases; bases outside gene matches: 5. CDR3 sequence reads: CASSVGGLAGDEQFF. The DNA for the CDR3 is TGTGCCAGCAGCGTAGGGGGGCTAGCGGGAGATGAGCAGTTCTTC.

The gene calls are TRBV19 and TRBJ1-1; 8 bases agree with TRBD1. Losses at the gene ends were 3 bases for V and 1 base for J; bases not matched to a gene: 1. This CDR3 is built from 14 residues. Germline CDR1 and CDR2: LNHDA and SQIVND (reference sequence). The chain's CDR3 is CASSIQGANTEAFF. The CDR3 DNA is TGTGCCAGTAGTATTCAGGGGGCGAACACTGAAGCTTTCTTT.

The chain combines TRBV7-2 with TRBJ1-5; D is uncertain. V gave up 5 bases and J gave up 6 bases, with 17 bases separating them. Germline V CDR1 and CDR2: SGHTA, FQGNSA. The CDR3 covers 15 residues. Here the CDR3 reads CASSRTPSLGQPQHF. CDR3 nucleotides: TGTGCCAGCAGCCGTACCCCTTCCCTTGGTCAGCCCCAGCATTTT.

The rearrangement joins TRBV6-5 to TRBJ2-7, with 10 bases matching TRBD2. The CDR3 length is 15 residues. The V segment lost 6 bases and the J segment 1 base; nucleotides outside the gene matches: 6. Germline lookup yields CDR1 MNHEY and CDR2 SVGAGI. As DNA, the CDR3 is TGTGCCAGCAGCCAGGCTAGCGGGGGTTCCTACGAGCAGTACTTC. Translation: CASSQASGGSYEQYF.

This clone was observed a handful of times. This chain uses TRBV18 with TRBJ1-2, with TRBD1 identical over 7 bases. CDR3 length equals 16 residues. Losses at the gene ends were 2 bases for V and 4 bases for J; bases not matched to a gene: 10. Looked up from germline, CDR1 is KGHSH and CDR2 is LQKENI. CDR3 loop: CASSPGSWGTVYGYTF. The CDR3 nucleotides read TGTGCCAGCTCACCAGGGAGCTGGGGGACAGTCTATGGCTACACCTTC. The whole variable domain, remainder taken from reference TRBV18 and TRBJ1-2, is NAGVMQNPRHLVRRRGQEARLRCSPMKGHSHVYWYRQLPEEGLKFMVYLQKENIIDESGMPKERFSAEFPKEGPSILRIQQVVRGDSAAYFCASSPGSWGTVYGYTFGSGTRLTVV.

The rearrangement links TRBV27 to TRBJ2-7, with 7 bases matching TRBD1. This CDR3 contains 14 residues. J lost 5 bases, V lost 0 bases, and 4 bases had no gene match. CDR1 and CDR2 from the germline V gene are MNHEY and SMNVEV (reference sequence). In DNA, the CDR3 is TGTGCCAGCAGTTTATCGGTAGGGGGCCACGAGCAGTACTTC. Translation: CASSLSVGGHEQYF.

CDR3 loop: CSVIHNTGNTIYF. In nucleotides, the CDR3 is TGCAGCGTTATCCACAATACAGGAAACACCATATATTTT. The rearrangement links TRBV29-1 to TRBJ1-3; the D is unclear. The CDR3 length is 13 residues. V lost 5 bases, J lost 4 bases, and 12 bases lay in between. CDR1 SQVTM and CDR2 ANQGSEA come from the germline V gene.

The gene calls are TRBV11-2 and TRBJ2-2; the D call may be TRBD1 or TRBD2 (5 bases each). CDR3 length equals 16 residues. Germline CDR1 reads SGHAT; CDR2 reads FQNNGV. V was trimmed by 6 bases and J by 8 bases, leaving 22 bases between them. DNA for the CDR3: TGTGCCAGCAGTTTTAATTCCGGGACCCGAGGAGGGGAGCTGTTTTTT. Protein product: CASSFNSGTRGGELFF.

This chain joins TRBV18 and TRBJ2-3, with 8 bases identical to TRBD2. The V and J ends lost 5 bases and 10 bases, in that order; junction bases with no gene match: 5. The CDR3 extends over 12 amino acids. Germline loops: CDR1 KGHSH, CDR2 LQKENI. CDR3 DNA: TGTGCCAGCTCATCAGAGCGGGAGTCGCAGTATTTT. It translates to CASSSERESQYF.

The chain joins TRBV7-2 to TRBJ2-1; 11 bases are shared with TRBD2. CDR1 is SGHTA and CDR2 is FQGNSA in the germline V gene. The CDR3 covers 16 residues. V was pared by 5 bases and J by 12 bases, with 15 bases of the junction left unmatched. The CDR3 DNA reads TGTGCCAGCAGCCCCGGGGGAACTAGCGGGAGAGGAGGGCAGTTCTTC. Its protein product is CASSPGGTSGRGGQFF.

J is TRBJ1-6 and V is TRBV18; no firm D call. Germline CDR1 KGHSH, CDR2 LQKENI. The CDR3 totals 15 residues. Trimming pared 3 bases from V and 6 bases from J, leaving 12 bases between. Written as DNA, the CDR3 is TGTGCCAGCTCACCCGGTCTGGGAACTAATTCACCCCTCCACTTT. Encoded protein: CASSPGLGTNSPLHF. The full variable domain, its missing parts supplied by reference TRBV18 and TRBJ1-6, is NAGVMQNPRHLVRRRGQEARLRCSPMKGHSHVYWYRQLPEEGLKFMVYLQKENIIDESGMPKERFSAEFPKEGPSILRIQQVVRGDSAAYFCASSPGLGTNSPLHFGNGTRLTVT.

The chain joins TRBV6-5 to TRBJ2-1, with 7 nucleotides matching TRBD2. V lost 3 bases, J lost 7 bases, and 9 bases stayed unmatched. Germline lookup yields CDR1 MNHEY and CDR2 SVGAGI. The CDR3 sequence is 15 residues long. CDR3 bases: TGTGCCAGCAGTTATCTAGGACTAGGCAGGAATGAGCAGTTCTTC. This encodes CASSYLGLGRNEQFF.

The sample holds a few counts of this clone. CDR3 nucleotides: TGCGCCAGCTCAACCGGGGGATCTAGCGGAGGGGGATCCTACGAGCAGTACTTC. It specifies CASSTGGSSGGGSYEQYF. The rearrangement joins TRBV5-1 to TRBJ2-7; a possible D gene is TRBD2 (7 bases). V lost 7 bases, J lost 1 base, and 27 bases lay in between. The CDR3 has 18 residues. Germline CDR1 and CDR2: SGHRS and YFSETQ.

The rearrangement joins TRBV6-1 to TRBJ2-7, with 9 nucleotides matching TRBD1. V lost 4 bases and J lost 7; bases outside the gene matches: 23. The germline gives CDR1 MNHNS, CDR2 SASEGT. This CDR3 spans 19 amino acids. This CDR3 is CASSGPRGQGGTWAREQYF. CDR3 sequence (DNA): TGTGCCAGCAGTGGCCCTAGGGGACAGGGTGGGACCTGGGCGCGGGAGCAGTACTTC.

The genes are TRBV7-3 and TRBJ2-2; TRBD2 agrees at 9 bases. In germline, CDR1 is SGHTA, CDR2 FQGTGA. The CDR3 loop spans 16 amino acids. V was pared by 0 bases and J by 1 base, with 0 bases of the junction left unmatched. The CDR3 sequence: CASSLTSGGNTGELFF. The CDR3 bases are TGTGCCAGCAGCTTAACTAGCGGGGGGAACACCGGGGAGCTGTTTTTT. The complete variable domain, with remaining parts taken from reference TRBV7-3 and TRBJ2-2, reads GAGVSQTPSNKVTEKGKYVELRCDPISGHTALYWYRQSLGQGPEFLIYFQGTGAADDSGLPNDRFFAVRPEGSVSTLKIQRTERGDSAVYLCASSLTSGGNTGELFFGEGSRLTVL.

V usage is TRBV7-3 and J usage is TRBJ2-1; 10 bases match TRBD2. There are 16 residues in the CDR3. Germline V gives CDR1 SGHTA, CDR2 FQGTGA. After removal of 4 bases from V and 4 bases from J, the junction contained 7 bases not matched to a gene. CDR3 region: CASSSLTSGTYNEQFF. For the CDR3, the DNA is TGTGCCAGCAGCTCCCTCACTAGCGGGACTTACAATGAGCAGTTCTTC.

The genes are TRBV7-3 and TRBJ2-2; unclear D gene. CDR1 and CDR2 from the germline V gene are SGHTA and FQGTGA. Trimming shortened V by 0 bases and J by 9 bases, and 11 bases separated the two germline ends. CDR3 length: 14 residues. The CDR3 here is CASSLTPGWRELFF. In DNA, the CDR3 is TGTGCCAGCAGCTTAACGCCCGGCTGGCGGGAGCTGTTTTTT.

The chain links TRBV2 to TRBJ1-2; unclear D gene. Deletions cut 7 bases from V and 1 base from J, with 10 bases between. Germline CDR1 and CDR2: SNHLY and FYNNEI. The CDR3 spans 13 residues. CDR3 sequence (DNA): TGTGCCAGCATCCCAGACTATAACTATGGCTACACCTTC. It is translated as CASIPDYNYGYTF. Complete variable domain (other parts from reference TRBV2 and TRBJ1-2): EPEVTQTPSHQVTQMGQEVILRCVPISNHLYFYWYRQILGQKVEFLVSFYNNEISEKSEIFDDQFSVERPDGSNFTLKIRSTKLEDSAMYFCASIPDYNYGYTFGSGTRLTVV.

This CDR3 reads CASTRDRSSEKLFF. The DNA for the CDR3 is TGTGCCAGTACCCGGGACAGAAGTTCTGAAAAACTGTTTTTT. This chain joins TRBV19 and TRBJ1-4, with 7 bases fitting TRBD1. V trimming: 7 bases; J trimming: 7 bases; junction bases outside the gene matches: 9. CDR3 length equals 14 residues. Germline CDR1 is LNHDA and CDR2 is SQIVND (reference sequence).

This CDR3 reads CASSRDRVETQYF. The CDR3 DNA follows: TGTGCCAGCAGCCGTGACAGGGTGGAGACCCAGTACTTC. The chain uses TRBV7-8 and TRBJ2-5; TRBD1 aligns across 7 bases. J was trimmed by 5 bases and V by 5 bases; bases with no gene match: 5. Germline V gene data show CDR1 as SGHVS and CDR2 as FQNEAQ. The CDR3 consists of 13 residues.

This chain joins TRBV18 and TRBJ2-7, with 8 bases identical to TRBD1. The CDR3 runs 18 residues. The V segment lost 3 bases and the J segment 0 bases; nucleotides outside the gene matches: 13. CDR1 KGHSH and CDR2 LQKENI come from the germline V gene. CDR3 sequence (DNA): TGTGCCAGCTCACCCTCAGCCCTTCGACAGGGGAGCTCCTACGAGCAGTACTTC. Residues: CASSPSALRQGSSYEQYF.

Here the CDR3 DNA reads TGTGCCACCAGCAGAGATCTAGGACAGTCAAACACCATATATTTT. Amino acids: CATSRDLGQSNTIYF. The chain carries TRBV15 and TRBJ1-3; weak D call: TRBD1 (6 bases). There are 15 residues in the CDR3. Trimming left V 0 bases short and J 6 bases short, with 12 bases between. Germline-derived CDR1 and CDR2 are LNHNV and YYDKDF (reference sequence).